This T cell receptor beta chain was documented in a study of T cell repertoires in cytomegalovirus infection. Study details: Public signatures in TCR beta pointed to CMV infection and matching HLA type.

This clonotype was seen many times. Antigen: not known. Study-wide points: In two of eight donors, the top clonotype was HLA-C-restricted CMV-specific.

Each CDR3 protein gets one entry after TCRdb re-called the reads with MiXCR. The sample yields hundreds of thousands of distinct CDR3 sequences, 25% to 30% seen once. This CDR3 comprises 13 residues. The V gene end was trimmed by 5 bases and the J gene end by 5 bases; junction bases not matched to a gene: 5. CDR1 is SGHTA, CDR2 FQGNSA, per germline. The input for sequencing was cultured PBMCs, taken from culture after CMV antigen stimulation. The chain carries TRBV7-2 and TRBJ1-2; 7 bases are a match to TRBD1. This receptor was identified in a human donor in good health (CMV status not recorded). Some clones in this sample may be carry-over from other donors' samples. The CDR3 loop is CASSLDRAYGYTF. The CDR3 bases are TGTGCCAGCAGCCTTGACAGGGCGTATGGCTACACCTTC.